These T cell receptor beta chains were read from a single sample in a study of siplizumab effects on memory and regulatory T cells. Only in-frame clones appear in the TCRdb table, and some are missing; sequencing was by immunoSEQ multiplex PCR. The table lists approximately 100,000 clones, approximately 91% of them singletons. Sample: non-Treg CD4+ T cells sorted from blood. The receptors stem from a human donor in good health. Each CDR3 is given with its conserved first and last residue. A D gene is named only where the DNA matches it firmly. Clone sizes are given selectively: once, few, many, or a class where the clone is expanded.

V gene	clone size	J gene	D gene	CDR3 DNA	CDR3 protein
TRBV6-5	-	TRBJ1-2	TRBD1	TGTGCCAGTTCCGGGACAGGGGGCGGTGGCTATGGCTACACCTTC	CASSGTGGGGYGYTF
TRBV7-2	-	TRBJ2-3	TRBD1	TGTGCCAGCAGCCGGGACAGGGGGGTTCCAGATACGCAGTATTTT	CASSRDRGVPDTQYF
TRBV6-5	-	TRBJ2-7	TRBD1	TGTGCCAGCAGTTACTCTAGGGGGCGAGGCGAGCAGTACTTC	CASSYSRGRGEQYF
TRBV7-8	-	TRBJ1-1	TRBD1	TGTGCCAGCAGCTGGGACAGGAACACTGAAGCTTTCTTT	CASSWDRNTEAFF
TRBV6-5	-	TRBJ1-1	TRBD1	TGTGCCAGCAGTGACAGGGGCGCGGTACGAGCTTTCTTT	CASSDRGAVRAFF
TRBV7-2	-	TRBJ1-2	TRBD1	TGTGCCAGCGCCCAAAACAGGGGAGTTTCGGGCTATGGCTACACCTTC	CASAQNRGVSGYGYTF
TRBV19	few	TRBJ2-2	TRBD2	TGTGCCAGTACCCTTAGCGGGGGAAACACCGGGGAGCTGTTTTTT	CASTLSGGNTGELFF
TRBV5-1	-	TRBJ2-7	-	TGCGCCAGCCGAGCCGGAGGAGGTAGCTCCTACGAGCAGTACTTC	CASRAGGGSSYEQYF
TRBV10-3	-	TRBJ1-1	-	TGTGCCATCAGCCGACAGAAAGAGAACACTGAAGCTTTCTTT	CAISRQKENTEAFF
TRBV9	-	TRBJ1-4	-	TGTGCCAGCAGCGTAGGGGCAGATAATGAAAAACTGTTTTTT	CASSVGADNEKLFF
TRBV12-5	-	TRBJ1-3	TRBD1	TGTGCTAGTGGTTGGGCACTAGGGGGCGTCGCTGGAAACACCATATATTTT	CASGWALGGVAGNTIYF
TRBV6-6	-	TRBJ1-2	-	TGTGCCAGCAGTTATACCGGGACTGCCTATGGCTACACCTTC	CASSYTGTAYGYTF
TRBV11-3	-	TRBJ2-1	-	TGTGCCAGCAGCTTTGGAACCCAGCAGTTCTTC	CASSFGTQQFF
TRBV27	-	TRBJ2-5	TRBD2	TGTGCCAGCAGTTCACGTCCCGGGACAGGGACTAGCGGTCGTGGGGCCCAGTACTTC	CASSSRPGTGTSGRGAQYF
TRBV5-1	-	TRBJ2-3	TRBD2	TGCGCCAGCAGCTTAACAACTACTAGCGAGAGCACAGATACGCAGTATTTT	CASSLTTTSESTDTQYF
TRBV5-1	-	TRBJ2-1	TRBD2	TGCGCCAGCACCTTACCTAGCGGGACCTACAATGAGCAGTTCTTC	CASTLPSGTYNEQFF
TRBV5-1	-	TRBJ2-2	TRBD2	TGCGCCAGCAGCCTCGGACTAGCGGGCACCGGGGAGCTGTTTTTT	CASSLGLAGTGELFF
TRBV7-9	-	TRBJ1-6	-	TGTGCCAGCAGCTTAGTGGCGATCTATAATTCACCCCTCCACTTT	CASSLVAIYNSPLHF
TRBV7-2	-	TRBJ2-5	-	TGTGCCAGCAGCTGGGACCGGGAGACCCAGTACTTC	CASSWDRETQYF
TRBV28	-	TRBJ1-2	-	TGTGCCAGCAGCATCTCATCTGGGGTGGGGAACTATGGCTACACCTTC	CASSISSGVGNYGYTF
TRBV19	few	TRBJ1-1	-	TGTGCCAGTAGTATCGGCAGTTCCTTTGAAGCTTTCTTT	CASSIGSSFEAFF
TRBV11-2	-	TRBJ2-7	TRBD2	TGTGCCAGCAGCTTGGAGGCGGGAGCGTTCGGGGAGCAGTACTTC	CASSLEAGAFGEQYF
TRBV7-2	-	TRBJ2-7	-	TGTGCCAGCAGCTTAGTACTGGGGGACTCCTACGAGCAGTACTTC	CASSLVLGDSYEQYF
TRBV7-9	-	TRBJ1-2	TRBD1	TGTGCCAGCAGCATAGACAGGGGGCGACGTGGCTTTTATGGCTACACCTTC	CASSIDRGRRGFYGYTF